These 5 T cell receptor beta chains were sequenced from one sample in a study of CD8 T cells in ankylosing spondylitis. TCRdb re-called the 5' RACE reads with MiXCR, one entry per CDR3 protein. The repertoire holds approximately 300,000 distinct CDR3 sequences, with 20% as singletons. Sequencing input: blood, either unsorted or a sorted T cell fraction (not recorded which). The receptors stem from a male donor with ankylosing spondylitis or in good health (not recorded which).

This clonotype was detected only once. This rearrangement joins TRBV27 to TRBJ2-6; D is ambiguous. The CDR3 runs to 14 residues. The germline gives CDR1 MNHEY, CDR2 SMNVEV (reference sequence). Trimming cost V 3 bases and J 4 bases, with 7 bases left between them. The CDR3 DNA sequence: TGTGCCAGCAGTTTGATGGCCGGGGCCAACGTCCTGACTTTC. Protein: CASSLMAGANVLTF.

The J gene is TRBJ2-1, the V gene TRBV5-1; TRBD2 aligns across 7 bases. Germline V gene sequence: CDR1 SGHRS, CDR2 YFSETQ. Unmatched junction bases numbered 15, after V lost 4 bases and J lost 8 bases. The CDR3 has 16 residues. The CDR3 sequence is CASSIGRGSLVDEQFF. The CDR3 DNA follows: TGCGCCAGCAGCATTGGGCGCGGGAGCCTCGTGGATGAGCAGTTCTTC.

V is TRBV6-5 and J is TRBJ1-1; no clear D. In germline, CDR1 is MNHEY, CDR2 SVGAGI. This CDR3 comprises 13 residues. V was cut by 2 bases and J by 3 bases, with 7 bases left in between. The CDR3 is CASSYARDTEAFF. In DNA form, the CDR3 reads TGTGCCAGCAGTTACGCCCGGGACACTGAAGCTTTCTTT.

There are a few counts of this clonotype. The chain uses TRBV5-1 and TRBJ2-3; 10 bases agree with TRBD2. CDR1 SGHRS and CDR2 YFSETQ come from the germline V gene. V shed 4 bases and J 6 bases; nucleotides not matched to a gene: 8. The CDR3 has 15 amino acids. As DNA, the CDR3 is TGCGCCAGCAGCGGTCTGAGCGGGGGGGTGGATACGCAGTATTTT. Its translation: CASSGLSGGVDTQYF.

This clonotype has a handful of counts. The chain uses TRBV28 and TRBJ1-5; D not resolved. This CDR3 contains 15 residues. V shed 3 bases and J shed 3 bases, with 12 bases lying between them. Germline V CDR1 and CDR2: MDHEN, SYDVKM. In nucleotides, the CDR3 is TGTGCCAGCAGTTTCTTTACGACTTTCAATCAGCCCCAGCATTTT. The encoded protein is CASSFFTTFNQPQHF.